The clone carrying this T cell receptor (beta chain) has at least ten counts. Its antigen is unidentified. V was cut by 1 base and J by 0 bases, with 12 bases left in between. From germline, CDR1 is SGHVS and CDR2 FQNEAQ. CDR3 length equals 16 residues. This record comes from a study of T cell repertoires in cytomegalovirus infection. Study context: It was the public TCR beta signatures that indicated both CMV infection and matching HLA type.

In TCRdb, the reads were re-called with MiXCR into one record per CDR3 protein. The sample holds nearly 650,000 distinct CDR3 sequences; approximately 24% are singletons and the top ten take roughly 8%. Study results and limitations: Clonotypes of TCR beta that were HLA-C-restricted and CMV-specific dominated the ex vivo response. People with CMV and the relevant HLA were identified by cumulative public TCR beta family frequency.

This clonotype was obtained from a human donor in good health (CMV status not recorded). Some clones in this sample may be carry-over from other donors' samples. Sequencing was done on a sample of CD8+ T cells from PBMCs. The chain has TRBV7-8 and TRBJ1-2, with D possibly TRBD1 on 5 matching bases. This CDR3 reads CASSLVTRVANYGYTF. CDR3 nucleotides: TGTGCCAGCAGCTTAGTTACCAGGGTAGCTAACTATGGCTACACCTTC.